This T cell receptor beta chain was obtained from a study of radiotherapy plus CTLA-4 blockade in lung cancer. Turning to the study itself: With 25% to 35% of patients having disease control, objective responses were seen in 15% to 20%.

This table comes from immunoSEQ multiplex PCR, and its TCRdb copy is limited to in-frame clones, with some not included. The sample records about 85,000 clones, more than 75% being singletons. The junction had 14 bases not matched to a gene; V was cut back by 1 base and J by 4 bases. The CDR3 loop spans 19 amino acids. The germline CDR1 and CDR2 sequences are SNHLY and FYNNEI. Material: peripheral blood, obtained from a patient treated with radiotherapy plus ipilimumab. This chain joins TRBV2 and TRBJ2-3, with 10 bases matching TRBD2. The TCR sequence derives from a human donor with non-small cell lung cancer who had a partial response to radiotherapy plus ipilimumab. The CDR3 here is CASSEGNYRASGSSDTQYF. CDR3 DNA sequence: TGTGCCAGCAGTGAAGGAAATTATCGGGCTAGCGGGAGTTCAGATACGCAGTATTTT. Supplemented by reference TRBV2 and TRBJ2-3, the full variable domain reads EPEVTQTPSHQVTQMGQEVILRCVPISNHLYFYWYRQILGQKVEFLVSFYNNEISEKSEIFDDQFSVERPDGSNFTLKIRSTKLEDSAMYFCASSEGNYRASGSSDTQYFGPGTRLTVL.